This TCR beta chain is from a study of tumor and adjacent non-tumor tissue in lung cancer. V was clipped by 6 bases and J by 12 bases; unmatched bases: 15. This CDR3 spans 14 amino acids. CDR1 and CDR2 (germline): SQVTM, ANQGSEA. This clonotype was seen just once. The template was RNA from unsorted bulk tissue. Chemotherapy-naive patients with new lung cancer underwent thoracic surgery in China, August–November 2014. The library came from three nested PCR rounds adapted from ARM-PCR protocols. TCRdb fed the multiplex PCR reads into MiXCR, producing one record per CDR3 protein. The table shows some 93,000 distinct CDR3 sequences, with less than 80% occurring only once.

This receptor was obtained from a man aged 55 to 70 with non-small cell lung cancer. Sequences were obtained from lung tumor tissue. V is TRBV29-1 and J is TRBJ2-1; 9 bases align to TRBD2. For the CDR3, the DNA is TGCAGCGTCTCGACTAGCGGCAGGGGGTATGGGCAGTTCTTC. Amino acids: CSVSTSGRGYGQFF.